The present T cell receptor (beta chain) was sequenced within a study of human T cells and chemical hapten exposure. TCRdb redid the calling of the RACE reads with MiXCR, one entry per CDR3 protein. The sample includes roughly 72,000 distinct CDR3 sequences, about 9.4% seen only once; the top ten take approximately 1.5%. Time point noted: patch test 1, 2 weeks after DPC sensitization. Sample treatment: therapeutic diphenylcyclopropenone sensitization with weekly scalp DPC. The table lists this clonotype with a few counts. Its antigen is unknown. Germline CDR1 is SGHTA and CDR2 is FQGNSA. Trimming removed 5 bases from V and 0 bases from J, with 20 bases in between. This CDR3 region has 18 residues. General observations from the study: After DPC sensitization, TCRs above 1 in 1000 frequency showed no change.

This specimen was whole blood, taken in connection with sensitization to the hapten diphenylcyclopropenone (DPC). The chain carries TRBV7-2 and TRBJ1-3; D remains unclear. The TCR sequence derives from a woman between 50 and 59 years old with alopecia areata. Some clones in this sample may be carry-over from other donors' samples. The CDR3 spells CASSQLRSSRTSGNTIYF. DNA for the CDR3: TGTGCCAGCAGCCAGCTTAGGTCATCCAGGACCTCTGGAAACACCATATATTTT.